These 26 T cell receptor beta chains originate from one sample sequenced in a study of cytomegalovirus exposure and HLA in healthy donors. The PCR ran on 60 Vbeta and 13 Jbeta primers. This table comes from immunoSEQ multiplex PCR, and its TCRdb copy is limited to in-frame clones, with some not included. Of over 110,000 clones in the sample, around 80% were seen once. The source material was PBMCs. The receptor set was obtained from a female donor in good health and CMV-seronegative.

V is TRBV29-1 and J is TRBJ2-7; 13 bases map to TRBD2. This CDR3 region has 15 residues. Trimming at V came to 5 bases and at J to 0 bases, leaving 4 bases not matched to a gene. The germline gives CDR1 SQVTM, CDR2 ANQGSEA. The CDR3 DNA sequence: TGCAGCGTTCGCGGGACTAGCGGGAACTCCTACGAGCAGTACTTC. The encoded protein is CSVRGTSGNSYEQYF.

In its sample, this clone was seen a few times. The chain links TRBV30 to TRBJ1-6; D is unresolved. V was trimmed by 2 bases and J by 7 bases, leaving 15 bases between them. CDR1 and CDR2 from the germline V gene are GTSNPN and SVGIG (reference sequence). This CDR3 is built from 15 residues. In nucleotides, the CDR3 is TGTGCCTGGAGTAGGTGGGAGAATAACAATTCACCCCTCCACTTT. This translates into CAWSRWENNNSPLHF.

The V and J genes are TRBV6-5 and TRBJ1-5, with D possibly TRBD1 on 6 matching bases. Trimming left V 6 bases short and J 4 bases short, with 16 bases between. The germline CDR1 and CDR2 sequences are MNHEY and SVGAGI. This CDR3 is built from 15 residues. Written as DNA, the CDR3 is TGTGCCAGCAGCCCTTACCCCACAGGGAATCAGCCCCAGCATTTT. This codes for CASSPYPTGNQPQHF.

V usage is TRBV19 and J usage is TRBJ1-5; the D is unclear. Trimming pared 7 bases from V and 0 bases from J, leaving 16 bases between. Germline V CDR1 and CDR2: LNHDA, SQIVND (reference sequence). The CDR3 length is 16 residues. This chain's CDR3 is CASTNLFKDSNQPQHF. CDR3 in DNA: TGTGCCAGTACTAACCTATTTAAAGATAGCAATCAGCCCCAGCATTTT.

CDR3 coding DNA: TGTGCCAGCAGCTTAGGGACAGGCACCTATGGCTACACCTTC. Residues: CASSLGTGTYGYTF. V usage is TRBV7-9 and J usage is TRBJ1-2; 7 nucleotides line up with TRBD1. With V trimmed by 1 base and J by 4 bases, 3 bases remained unmatched. The CDR3 is 14 residues long. Germline-derived CDR1 and CDR2 are SEHNR and FQNEAQ (reference sequence).

This clone was counted only a few times. J is TRBJ2-6 and V is TRBV5-1; D might be TRBD1 (5 bases). The CDR3 length is 15 residues. The germline CDR1 and CDR2 sequences are SGHRS and YFSETQ. V was cut by 1 base and J by 3 bases, with 8 bases left in between. The CDR3 here is CASSLRGFGANVLTF. In DNA, the CDR3 is TGCGCCAGCAGCTTGAGGGGATTTGGGGCCAACGTCCTGACTTTC.

The chain combines TRBV12-5 with TRBJ1-1; D is ambiguous. Germline assignment: CDR1 LGHNT and CDR2 FRNRAP. Trimming removed 6 bases from V and 6 bases from J, with 14 bases in between. This CDR3 has 13 amino acids. CDR3 nucleotides: TGTGCTAGTGGCGCTCCCGGGGTACCTGAAGCTTTCTTT. Translating gives CASGAPGVPEAFF.

This clone came up a few times. The CDR3: CSVAVTQETQYF. CDR3 coding DNA: TGCAGCGTTGCAGTGACACAAGAGACCCAGTACTTC. The V call is TRBV29-1, the J call TRBJ2-5, with D unclear. V lost 4 bases and J lost 2, with 8 bases in between. Germline loops: CDR1 SQVTM, CDR2 ANQGSEA. The CDR3 consists of 12 residues.

The chain combines TRBV6-6 with TRBJ2-1; weak D call: TRBD2 (6 bases). V was clipped by 2 bases and J by 7 bases, with 9 bases between them. Germline V CDR1 and CDR2: MNHNY, SVGAGI (reference sequence). This CDR3 spans 13 amino acids. The CDR3: CASSYEGGNEQFF. CDR3 in DNA: TGTGCCAGCAGTTACGAGGGAGGAAATGAGCAGTTCTTC.

This clone was observed a few times. This sequence joins TRBV6-6 and TRBJ2-5; 7 bases line up with TRBD2. V was clipped by 6 bases and J by 5 bases; unmatched bases: 6. The CDR3 spans 13 residues. Germline CDR1 is MNHNY and CDR2 is SVGAGI (reference sequence). The CDR3 DNA follows: TGTGCCAGCAGACCAGCGGGAAGTGAGACCCAGTACTTC. It codes for CASRPAGSETQYF.

The chain has TRBV28 and TRBJ1-6; 10 bases align to TRBD1. CDR1 and CDR2 (germline): MDHEN, SYDVKM. The CDR3 is 15 residues long. Trimming removed 6 bases from V and 10 bases from J; junction bases left unmatched: 9. The chain's CDR3 is CASSGTGVGGSPLHF. The CDR3 DNA reads as TGTGCCAGCAGCGGGACAGGGGTAGGGGGGTCACCCCTCCACTTT.

The chain recombines TRBV7-2 with TRBJ2-5, with D tentatively TRBD1 (6 bases). The end of the DNA is better explained by TRBJ2-7, so the J call may be wrong. CDR1 and CDR2 (germline): SGHTA, FQGNSA. CDR3 length: 15 amino acids. CDR3 sequence reads: CASSLMVGQPYEQYF. DNA for the CDR3: TGTGCCAGCAGCCTGATGGTTGGACAGCCCTACGAGCAGTACTTC.

The chain is built from TRBV4-1 and TRBJ2-2, with D possibly matching TRBD1 (6 bases). Trimming removed 1 base from V and 2 bases from J, with 14 bases in between. Germline values: CDR1 MGHRA, CDR2 YSYEKL. The CDR3 runs to 17 residues. CDR3 region: CASSQVPGVPNTGELFF. The CDR3 nucleotides read TGCGCCAGCAGCCAAGTCCCAGGGGTCCCTAACACCGGGGAGCTGTTTTTT.

The rearrangement links TRBV19 to TRBJ1-2; the match to TRBD1 covers 7 bases. The CDR3 is 13 residues long. CDR1 LNHDA and CDR2 SQIVND come from the germline V gene (reference sequence). V lost 7 bases and J lost 2; bases outside the gene matches: 4. The CDR3 bases are TGTGCCAGTACCCTGGACAGGAACTATGGCTACACCTTC. It codes for CASTLDRNYGYTF.

This clone was recorded many times. The rearrangement links TRBV4-1 to TRBJ2-7; D might be TRBD1 (5 bases). The CDR3 extends over 16 amino acids. Germline V gives CDR1 MGHRA, CDR2 YSYEKL. Trimming took off 0 bases at V and 5 bases at J, with 17 bases between the two ends. This chain's CDR3 is CASSQEGAAEFDEQYF. CDR3 bases: TGCGCCAGCAGCCAAGAAGGGGCAGCCGAATTCGACGAGCAGTACTTC.

The chain couples TRBV11-3 to TRBJ2-2; 8 bases match TRBD1. The CDR3 covers 16 residues. J gave up 0 bases and V 1 base, and 1 base lay outside the gene matches. CDR1 is SGHNT and CDR2 is YENEEA in the germline V gene. Here the CDR3 reads CASSLAGQANTGELFF. Written as DNA, the CDR3 is TGTGCCAGCAGCTTAGCGGGACAGGCGAACACCGGGGAGCTGTTTTTT.

The chain joins TRBV5-1 to TRBJ1-1, with 8 bases fitting TRBD1. The CDR3 contains 15 residues. Germline V CDR1 and CDR2: SGHRS, YFSETQ. V shed 4 bases, J shed 3 bases, and the junction held 8 bases outside the gene matches. The CDR3 sequence is CASSATGGGDTEAFF. The CDR3 region has the DNA TGCGCCAGCAGCGCTACAGGGGGGGGTGACACTGAAGCTTTCTTT.

V is TRBV9 and J is TRBJ2-3; a possible D gene is TRBD1 (6 bases). Trimming pared 0 bases from V and 0 bases from J, leaving 11 bases between. Germline-derived CDR1 and CDR2 are SGDLS and YYNGEE. This CDR3 spans 16 amino acids. This chain's CDR3 is CASSVAGAHSTDTQYF. DNA for the CDR3: TGTGCCAGCAGCGTAGCAGGGGCCCATAGCACAGATACGCAGTATTTT. Looking up the rest from reference TRBV9 and TRBJ2-3 gives the full variable domain: DSGVTQTPKHLITATGQRVTLRCSPRSGDLSVYWYQQSLDQGLQFLIQYYNGEERAKGNILERFSAQQFPDLHSELNLSSLELGDSALYFCASSVAGAHSTDTQYFGPGTRLTVL.

A note on this clone: At one of its ends the junction is not consistent with the germline gene, which may arise from a read error. V and J are TRBV7-9 and TRBJ1-1; D may be TRBD1 (6 bases). The CDR3 spans 12 residues. Germline CDR1 and CDR2: SEHNR and FQNEAQ (reference sequence). This CDR3 is CSSSSGETEAFF. As DNA, the CDR3 is TGTTCCAGCAGTTCAGGGGAAACTGAAGCTTTCTTT.

This clone was counted a few times. The rearrangement joins TRBV6-1 to TRBJ1-5; the D is unclear. The V end was cut by 4 bases, the J end by 3 bases, with 7 bases between. The germline gives CDR1 MNHNS, CDR2 SASEGT. The CDR3 is 13 residues long. DNA of the CDR3: TGTGCCAGCAGTGCGAGGGACAATCAGCCCCAGCATTTT. Residues: CASSARDNQPQHF.

V and J are TRBV19 and TRBJ1-5; perhaps TRBD1 as D (5 bases). CDR1 and CDR2 (germline): LNHDA, SQIVND (reference sequence). The CDR3 has 13 residues. Trimming cost V 8 bases and J 7 bases, with 15 bases left between them. The chain's CDR3 is CASSSGLGQPQHF. Here the CDR3 DNA reads TGTGCCAGTTCCTCAGGGCTTGGACAGCCCCAGCATTTT.

The J gene is TRBJ1-1, the V gene TRBV6-6, with a weak D call TRBD1 (5 bases). V was cut by 6 bases and J by 4 bases, with 12 bases left in between. The CDR3 is made up of 13 amino acids. Germline-derived CDR1 and CDR2 are MNHNY and SVGAGI (reference sequence). This CDR3 is CASSRQGVTEAFF. In DNA, the CDR3 is TGTGCCAGCAGCCGGCAGGGCGTCACTGAAGCTTTCTTT.

This clone was seen once. This chain joins TRBV11-2 and TRBJ2-7; TRBD1 matches 10 bases. Germline V gene lookup returns CDR1 SGHAT and CDR2 FQNNGV. J was trimmed by 3 bases and V by 1 base; bases with no gene match: 3. The CDR3 spans 15 residues. The CDR3 region has the DNA TGTGCCAGCAGCTTAGTAGGACAGGGGGACTACGAGCAGTACTTC. It codes for CASSLVGQGDYEQYF.

The table lists this clone with a few counts. The chain joins TRBV6-5 to TRBJ2-3; 10 bases agree with TRBD2. The CDR3 is made up of 14 amino acids. Germline CDR1 MNHEY, CDR2 SVGAGI. V trimming: 5 bases; J trimming: 3 bases; junction bases outside the gene matches: 2. The DNA for the CDR3 is TGTGCCAGCAGTCTAGCGGGGGTAACAGATACGCAGTATTTT. Its translation: CASSLAGVTDTQYF.

This chain connects TRBV5-1 to TRBJ2-7; 8 bases map to TRBD1. Germline V CDR1 and CDR2: SGHRS, YFSETQ. J lost 2 bases, V lost 3 bases, and 7 bases had no gene match. This CDR3 spans 15 amino acids. The DNA of the CDR3 is TGCGCCAGCAGCTCCTTGGACAGGGATGCCTACGAGCAGTACTTC. As protein: CASSSLDRDAYEQYF.

The rearrangement joins TRBV28 to TRBJ1-2, with a possible D match to TRBD1 (5 bases). The V gene's germline CDR1 is MDHEN and CDR2 SYDVKM. CDR3 size: 12 residues. V gave up 7 bases and J gave up 6 bases, with 12 bases separating them. The CDR3: CASNPDSHGYTF. The DNA for the CDR3 is TGTGCCAGCAACCCCGACAGCCATGGCTACACCTTC.